The rows below give T cell receptor beta chains drawn from one sample of a study of blood T cell repertoires in COVID-19. Produced via immunoSEQ multiplex PCR; TCRdb's table is partial and in-frame only. The table lists some 320,000 clones, around 87% of them singletons. Specimen: PBMCs or T cells enriched from blood (not recorded which). These receptors came from a woman in her 30s who had recovered from COVID-19. Each CDR3 is given with its conserved first and last residue. Fields, in order: V gene, clone size, D gene, J gene, CDR3 protein, CDR3 DNA. D genes are given only for firm matches. The size of a clone is reported for some rows only, either as once, few or many, or as a class for expanded clones.

TRBV7-9	-	TRBD1	TRBJ1-1	CASSLTGDTEAFF	TGTGCCAGCAGCCTGACAGGGGACACTGAAGCTTTCTTT
TRBV27	-	-	TRBJ2-1	CASRLSSAYNEQFF	TGTGCCAGCAGACTTTCTAGCGCCTACAATGAGCAGTTCTTC
TRBV5-1	-	-	TRBJ2-1	CASSLLAGASVDEQFF	TGCGCCAGCAGCTTATTAGCAGGGGCATCCGTAGATGAGCAGTTCTTC
TRBV5-1	once	-	TRBJ2-2	CASSLDGGPPGELFF	TGCGCCAGCAGCTTGGACGGGGGGCCTCCCGGGGAGCTGTTTTTT
TRBV7-9	-	-	TRBJ1-1	CASRRGHDDTEAFF	TGTGCCAGCAGAAGGGGACATGATGACACTGAAGCTTTCTTT
TRBV5-1	-	TRBD1	TRBJ2-7	CASSAQGQGGHEQYF	TGCGCCAGCAGCGCCCAGGGACAGGGGGGCCACGAGCAGTACTTC
TRBV28	-	-	TRBJ2-2	CASSFGAGLGYTGELFF	TGTGCCAGCAGTTTTGGGGCTGGGCTAGGGTACACCGGGGAGCTGTTTTTT
TRBV29-1	-	TRBD1	TRBJ1-2	CSVEDPGQGMDGYTF	TGCAGCGTTGAAGATCCGGGACAGGGTATGGATGGCTACACCTTC
TRBV7-6	once	TRBD1	TRBJ2-2	CASSLGQTGELFF	TGTGCCAGCAGCTTGGGACAGACCGGGGAGCTGTTTTTT
TRBV5-1	-	TRBD1	TRBJ1-6	CASSTGQGGSYNSPLHF	TGCGCCAGCAGCACTGGACAGGGTGGGTCCTATAATTCACCCCTCCACTTT
TRBV4-2	few	-	TRBJ1-2	CASSQEGGFGGYTF	TGTGCCAGCAGCCAAGAGGGGGGGTTCGGTGGCTACACCTTC
TRBV7-9	many	TRBD1	TRBJ1-6	CASSWTGDNSPLHF	TGTGCCAGCAGCTGGACAGGGGATAATTCACCCCTCCACTTT
TRBV6-2/TRBV6-3	-	TRBD2	TRBJ2-4	CASSRGLAELAKNIQYF	TGTGCCAGCAGTCGCGGACTAGCGGAACTAGCCAAAAACATTCAGTACTTC
TRBV20-1	-	TRBD2	TRBJ2-3	CSASGQRGGGDTQYF	TGCAGTGCTAGTGGTCAGCGGGGGGGCGGAGATACGCAGTATTTT
TRBV5-5	-	-	TRBJ2-5	CASSLESRGAQETQYF	TGTGCCAGCAGCTTGGAGTCACGGGGGGCCCAAGAGACCCAGTACTTC
TRBV5-1	-	TRBD1	TRBJ1-1	CASSFDRVGTEAFF	TGCGCCAGCAGCTTCGACAGGGTGGGCACTGAAGCTTTCTTT
TRBV10-3	-	-	TRBJ2-1	CAISLSYNEQFF	TGTGCCATCAGCCTCTCCTACAATGAGCAGTTCTTC
TRBV30	once	-	TRBJ1-1	CAWPARDMNTEAFF	TGTGCCTGGCCCGCCCGGGACATGAACACTGAAGCTTTCTTT
TRBV4-1	-	-	TRBJ1-1	CASSQDRQGKTEAFF	TGCGCCAGCAGCCAAGATCGGCAGGGAAAGACTGAAGCTTTCTTT
TRBV24-1	-	TRBD1	TRBJ2-5	CATSDPTGTSETQYF	TGTGCCACCAGTGACCCGACAGGGACGTCGGAGACCCAGTACTTC